The entry below gives a single T cell receptor (beta chain) sequence along with its context. This entry comes from a study of blood T cell repertoires in COVID-19. Study information: Samples representing acute and convalescent COVID-19 were sourced from the United States, Italy and Spain.

Enrolled through a virtual design, the participants were between 18 and 89 years of age and came from approximately 25 US areas. Two negative PCRs, clearance, or symptom resolution had been documented for recovered Cohort 3 donors. Trimming left V 2 bases short and J 4 bases short, with 10 bases between. The CDR3 length is 14 residues. Germline V lookup: CDR1 SGHTA, CDR2 FQGTGA. Per the original methods: Nucleated cell counts were estimated from reference gene primer amplification. Only in-frame clones appear in the TCRdb table, and some are missing; sequencing was by immunoSEQ multiplex PCR. From that table come the V and J calls and clone size; the DNA was used to work out D and trimming. The profile shows 150,000 to 200,000 clones, 80% of them singletons.

This receptor was taken from a man in his forties who had recovered from COVID-19. The rearrangement links TRBV7-3 to TRBJ2-3, with D tentatively TRBD2 (7 bases). The sequenced sample was PBMCs or T cells enriched from blood (not recorded which). The CDR3 DNA follows: TGTGCCAGCAGCTTACGGGGGGCCCCAGATACGCAGTATTTT. Translating gives CASSLRGAPDTQYF.